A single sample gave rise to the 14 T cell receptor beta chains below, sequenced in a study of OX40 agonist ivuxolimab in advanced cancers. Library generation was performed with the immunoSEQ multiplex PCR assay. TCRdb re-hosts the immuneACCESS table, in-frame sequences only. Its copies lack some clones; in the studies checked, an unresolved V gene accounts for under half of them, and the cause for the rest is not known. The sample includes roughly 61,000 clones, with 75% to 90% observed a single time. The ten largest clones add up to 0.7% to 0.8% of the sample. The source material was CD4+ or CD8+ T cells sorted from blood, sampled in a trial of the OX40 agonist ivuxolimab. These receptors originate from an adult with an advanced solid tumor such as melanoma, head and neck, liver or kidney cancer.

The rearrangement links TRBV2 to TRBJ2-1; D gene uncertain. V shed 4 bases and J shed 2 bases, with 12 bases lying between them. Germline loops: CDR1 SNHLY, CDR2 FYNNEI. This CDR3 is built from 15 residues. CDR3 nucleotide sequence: TGTGCCAGCAGTGGGTTCCTCCATACCTACAATGAGCAGTTCTTC. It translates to CASSGFLHTYNEQFF.

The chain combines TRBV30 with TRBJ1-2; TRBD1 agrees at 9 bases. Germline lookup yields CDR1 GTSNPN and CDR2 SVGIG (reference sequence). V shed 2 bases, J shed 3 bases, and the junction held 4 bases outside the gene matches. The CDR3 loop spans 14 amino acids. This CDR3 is CAWSKRTGDYGYTF. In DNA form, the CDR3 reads TGTGCCTGGAGTAAAAGGACAGGGGACTATGGCTACACCTTC.

In DNA form, the CDR3 reads TGTGCCAGTAGTATCCACAATCAGCCCCAGCATTTT. Translated: CASSIHNQPQHF. The chain has TRBV19 and TRBJ1-5, with D unclear. Trimming removed 3 bases at V and 3 bases at J, with 3 bases between. The CDR3 contains 12 residues. Looked up from germline, CDR1 is LNHDA and CDR2 is SQIVND (reference sequence).

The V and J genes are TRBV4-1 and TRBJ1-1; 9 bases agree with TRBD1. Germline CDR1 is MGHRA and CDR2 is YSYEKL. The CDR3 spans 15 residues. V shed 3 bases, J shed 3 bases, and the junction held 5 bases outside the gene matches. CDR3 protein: CASSHLTGGDTEAFF. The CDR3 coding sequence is TGCGCCAGCAGCCATCTGACAGGGGGAGACACTGAAGCTTTCTTT.

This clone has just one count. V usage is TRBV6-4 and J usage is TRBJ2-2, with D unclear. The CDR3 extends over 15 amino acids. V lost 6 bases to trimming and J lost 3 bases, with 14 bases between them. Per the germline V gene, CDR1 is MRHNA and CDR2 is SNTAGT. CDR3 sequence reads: CASSVNTGYTGELFF. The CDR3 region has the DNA TGTGCCAGCAGCGTCAACACCGGTTACACCGGGGAGCTGTTTTTT.

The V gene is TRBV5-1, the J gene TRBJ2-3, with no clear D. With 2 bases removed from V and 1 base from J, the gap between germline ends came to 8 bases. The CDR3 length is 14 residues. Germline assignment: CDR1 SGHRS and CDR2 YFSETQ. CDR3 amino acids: CASSFMDGTDTQYF. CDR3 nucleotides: TGCGCCAGCAGCTTTATGGACGGCACAGATACGCAGTATTTT.

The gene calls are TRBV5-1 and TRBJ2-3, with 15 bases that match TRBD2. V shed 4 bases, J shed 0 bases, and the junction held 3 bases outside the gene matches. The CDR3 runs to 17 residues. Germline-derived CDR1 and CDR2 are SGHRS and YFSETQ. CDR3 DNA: TGCGCCAGCAGCCCCGGGACTAGCGGGGGGAGCACAGATACGCAGTATTTT. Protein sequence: CASSPGTSGGSTDTQYF.

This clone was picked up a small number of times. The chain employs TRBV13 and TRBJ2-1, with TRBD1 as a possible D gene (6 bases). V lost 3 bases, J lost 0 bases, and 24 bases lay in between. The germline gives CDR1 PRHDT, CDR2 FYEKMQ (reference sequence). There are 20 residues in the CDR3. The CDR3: CASSLYGRRRGRASYNEQFF. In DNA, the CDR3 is TGTGCCAGCAGCTTGTACGGCCGCCGCAGGGGTAGAGCCTCCTACAATGAGCAGTTCTTC.

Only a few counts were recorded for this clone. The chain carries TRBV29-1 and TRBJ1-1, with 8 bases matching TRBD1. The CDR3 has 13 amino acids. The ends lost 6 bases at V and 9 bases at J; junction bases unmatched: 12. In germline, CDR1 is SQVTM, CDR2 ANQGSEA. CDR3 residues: CSVARDRGGQAFF. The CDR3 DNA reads TGCAGCGTCGCCCGTGACAGGGGCGGCCAAGCTTTCTTT.

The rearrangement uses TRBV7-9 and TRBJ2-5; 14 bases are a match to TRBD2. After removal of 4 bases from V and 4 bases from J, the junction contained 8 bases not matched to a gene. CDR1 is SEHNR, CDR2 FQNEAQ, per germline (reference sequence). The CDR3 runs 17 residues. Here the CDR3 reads CASSSGLAGDWGETQYF. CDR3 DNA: TGTGCCAGCAGCTCGGGACTAGCGGGGGACTGGGGAGAGACCCAGTACTTC.

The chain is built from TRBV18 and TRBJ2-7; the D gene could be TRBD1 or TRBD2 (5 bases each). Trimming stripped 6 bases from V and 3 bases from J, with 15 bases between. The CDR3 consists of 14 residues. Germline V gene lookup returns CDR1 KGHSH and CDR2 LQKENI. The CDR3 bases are TGTGCCAGCTCCCACCCGGGGACGGTCTACGAGCAGTACTTC. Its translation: CASSHPGTVYEQYF.

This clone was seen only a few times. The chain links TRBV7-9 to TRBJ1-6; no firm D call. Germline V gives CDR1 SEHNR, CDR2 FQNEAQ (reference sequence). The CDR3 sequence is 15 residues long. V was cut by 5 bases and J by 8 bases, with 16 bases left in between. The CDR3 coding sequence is TGTGCCAGCAGCCACGGAGGGAGGGTAGATTCACCCCTCCACTTT. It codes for CASSHGGRVDSPLHF.

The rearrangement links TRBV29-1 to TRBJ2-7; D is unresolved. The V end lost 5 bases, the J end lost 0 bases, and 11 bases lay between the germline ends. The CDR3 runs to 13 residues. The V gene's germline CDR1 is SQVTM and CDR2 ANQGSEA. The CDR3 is CSVLASSSYEQYF. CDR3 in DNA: TGCAGCGTTCTCGCCAGTAGCTCCTACGAGCAGTACTTC.

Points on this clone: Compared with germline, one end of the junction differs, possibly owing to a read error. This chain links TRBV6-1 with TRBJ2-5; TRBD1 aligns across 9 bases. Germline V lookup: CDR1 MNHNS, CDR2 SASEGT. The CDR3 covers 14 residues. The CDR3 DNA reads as TGTGCCGGCAGTGAACAGGGGGCGGTGGAGACCCAGTACTTC. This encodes CAGSEQGAVETQYF.